The 26 T cell receptor beta chains listed next were all sequenced from one sample in a study of blood T cell repertoires in COVID-19. The protocol was immunoSEQ multiplex PCR, while the TCRdb copy is restricted to in-frame clones and leaves out a portion. The sample comprises about 53,000 clones, 80% to 85% of which are singletons, and around 24% rests with the top ten. Sequenced: peripheral blood. These receptors came from a woman of 80 years or more with COVID-19, enrolled during active disease.

V gene TRBV5-5 combines with J gene TRBJ1-1, with a possible D match to TRBD1 (5 bases). V lost 1 base to trimming and J lost 0 bases, with 10 bases between them. Germline V CDR1 and CDR2: SGHKS, YYEKEE (reference sequence). This CDR3 region has 15 residues. The CDR3 loop reads CASSLFGGMNTEAFF. CDR3 DNA: TGTGCCAGCAGCTTGTTTGGGGGGATGAACACTGAAGCTTTCTTT.

The V and J genes are TRBV6-5 and TRBJ1-6, with TRBD1 as a possible D gene (6 bases). Germline V gene sequence: CDR1 MNHEY, CDR2 SVGAGI. Trimming took off 0 bases at V and 12 bases at J, with 9 bases between the two ends. This CDR3 is built from 13 residues. CDR3 sequence (DNA): TGTGCCAGCAGTTACTCGGACAGCAGACCCCTCCACTTT. Translating gives CASSYSDSRPLHF.

This clone was seen a single time. The rearrangement links TRBV12-3 or TRBV12-4 to TRBJ2-7; possible D gene TRBD2, 6 bases. Deletions cut 0 bases from V and 3 bases from J, with 6 bases between. The CDR3 length is 13 residues. The DNA of the CDR3 is TGTGCCAGCAGTTTAGCGCGGGGCTACGAGCAGTACTTC. Its translation is CASSLARGYEQYF.

V and J are TRBV30 and TRBJ1-6, with D uncertain. V dropped 3 bases and J dropped 7 bases, with 16 bases sitting between them. The germline V gene encodes CDR1 GTSNPN and CDR2 SVGIG (reference sequence). The CDR3 contains 15 residues. The DNA for the CDR3 is TGTGCCTGGAGCCCGGTGAGGGCTCGCAATTCACCCCTCCACTTT. It codes for CAWSPVRARNSPLHF.

This clone appeared once. J is TRBJ1-1 and V is TRBV6-4, with D hard to call. This CDR3 is 14 amino acids long. V shed 6 bases and J shed 0 bases, with 11 bases lying between them. CDR1 and CDR2 (germline): MRHNA, SNTAGT. The CDR3 reads CASSQNYLNTEAFF. The CDR3 DNA reads TGTGCCAGCAGCCAAAACTATTTGAACACTGAAGCTTTCTTT.

The rearrangement uses TRBV9 and TRBJ2-1, with D possibly matching TRBD1 (5 bases). V was cut by 2 bases and J by 6 bases, with 9 bases left in between. The germline V gene has CDR1 SGDLS and CDR2 YYNGEE. This CDR3 comprises 13 residues. The CDR3 loop is CASSVAGFNEQFF. The CDR3 nucleotides are TGTGCCAGCAGCGTGGCAGGGTTCAATGAGCAGTTCTTC.

The rearrangement joins TRBV11-2 to TRBJ2-1, with a weak D call TRBD2 (5 bases). The V and J ends lost 5 bases and 6 bases respectively, with 11 bases between them. From germline, CDR1 is SGHAT and CDR2 FQNNGV. The CDR3 is 13 amino acids. The CDR3 loop reads CASSAGLFNEQFF. DNA for the CDR3: TGTGCCAGCAGCGCCGGACTTTTCAATGAGCAGTTCTTC.

The V gene is TRBV27, the J gene TRBJ2-2, with D perhaps matching TRBD1 (6 bases). CDR1 is MNHEY and CDR2 is SMNVEV in the germline V gene (reference sequence). V was cut by 5 bases and J by 3 bases, with 10 bases left in between. The CDR3 totals 14 residues. The CDR3: CASSKRQDTGELFF. CDR3 DNA: TGTGCCAGCAGTAAGAGACAGGACACCGGGGAGCTGTTTTTT.

This sequence joins TRBV2 and TRBJ1-1; D is unresolved. Trimming took 6 bases from V and 7 from J, leaving 12 bases between them. Germline V gene sequence: CDR1 SNHLY, CDR2 FYNNEI. This CDR3 spans 12 amino acids. The CDR3: CASSLQQNEAFF. The DNA of the CDR3 is TGTGCCAGCAGCCTTCAACAGAATGAAGCTTTCTTT.

The gene calls are TRBV25-1 and TRBJ2-5; D not certain. CDR1 MGHDK and CDR2 SYGVNS come from the germline V gene. The CDR3 runs to 13 residues. The V end lost 1 base, the J end lost 0 bases, and 3 bases lay between the germline ends. This CDR3 reads CASSELNQETQYF. The CDR3 bases are TGTGCCAGCAGTGAATTAAACCAAGAGACCCAGTACTTC.

The chain joins TRBV10-3 to TRBJ1-1; D not certain. This CDR3 is built from 11 residues. The germline V and J ends were trimmed by 8 bases and 2 bases, with 6 bases remaining between them. Germline V gene data show CDR1 as ENHRY and CDR2 as SYGVKD. The CDR3 nucleotides read TGTGCCATCTCCCATAACACTGAAGCTTTCTTT. It yields the protein CAISHNTEAFF.

This chain connects TRBV7-8 to TRBJ1-5; D unresolved. The CDR3 runs 13 residues. Trimming pared 3 bases from V and 5 bases from J, leaving 8 bases between. Germline V lookup: CDR1 SGHVS, CDR2 FQNEAQ. For the CDR3, the DNA is TGTGCCAGCAGCTTGCTAGGAGATCAGCCCCAGCATTTT. Encoded protein: CASSLLGDQPQHF.

J is TRBJ2-3 and V is TRBV2; the match to TRBD2 covers 13 bases. Trimming took 6 bases from V and 1 from J; bases not matched to a gene: 10. CDR3 size: 18 residues. CDR1 is SNHLY, CDR2 FYNNEI, per germline. CDR3 DNA sequence: TGTGCCAGCAGGGACCTACTAGCGGGAGGGCCCGGCACAGATACGCAGTATTTT. This sequence encodes CASRDLLAGGPGTDTQYF. Supplemented by reference TRBV2 and TRBJ2-3, the full variable domain reads EPEVTQTPSHQVTQMGQEVILRCVPISNHLYFYWYRQILGQKVEFLVSFYNNEISEKSEIFDDQFSVERPDGSNFTLKIRSTKLEDSAMYFCASRDLLAGGPGTDTQYFGPGTRLTVL.

This sequence joins TRBV7-8 and TRBJ2-5, with D unresolved. Germline CDR1 SGHVS, CDR2 FQNEAQ. Trimming left V 5 bases short and J 3 bases short, with 13 bases between. The CDR3 has 14 amino acids. The chain's CDR3 is CASSQRSTEETQYF. The CDR3, as DNA: TGTGCCAGCAGCCAACGCTCTACCGAAGAGACCCAGTACTTC.

V usage is TRBV6-6 and J usage is TRBJ2-1; TRBD1 aligns across 9 bases. Germline loops: CDR1 MNHNY, CDR2 SVGAGI (reference sequence). The CDR3 has 15 amino acids. The V and J ends lost 6 bases and 14 bases, in that order; junction bases with no gene match: 17. The CDR3 here is CASSPPGTGQDREFF. CDR3 DNA sequence: TGTGCCAGCAGCCCTCCTGGGACAGGGCAGGATAGGGAGTTCTTC.

The chain has TRBV29-1 and TRBJ1-4; 9 bases are shared with TRBD1. J was trimmed by 7 bases and V by 4 bases; bases with no gene match: 4. The CDR3 totals 13 residues. CDR1 and CDR2 from the germline V gene are SQVTM and ANQGSEA. The CDR3 protein is CSVGLGQGEKLFF. In DNA, the CDR3 is TGCAGCGTTGGGCTGGGACAGGGTGAAAAACTGTTTTTT.

The CDR3 loop is CASSLGTGGNQPQHF. CDR3 nucleotide sequence: TGTGCCAGCAGTTTGGGGACAGGGGGCAATCAGCCCCAGCATTTT. The rearrangement joins TRBV28 to TRBJ1-5, with TRBD1 identical over 10 bases. The V segment lost 3 bases and the J segment 2 bases; nucleotides outside the gene matches: 1. CDR1 MDHEN and CDR2 SYDVKM come from the germline V gene. The CDR3 is made up of 15 amino acids. Using reference TRBV28 and TRBJ1-5 for the parts outside the CDR3, the full variable domain is DVKVTQSSRYLVKRTGEKVFLECVQDMDHENMFWYRQDPGLGLRLIYFSYDVKMKEKGDIPEGYSVSREKKERFSLILESASTNQTSMYLCASSLGTGGNQPQHFGDGTRLSIL.

The gene calls are TRBV7-3 and TRBJ2-7; 7 bases map to TRBD1. Germline trimming cut 5 bases from V and 6 bases from J; bases unmatched to any gene: 7. Germline loops: CDR1 SGHTA, CDR2 FQGTGA. The CDR3 length is 13 residues. For the CDR3, the DNA is TGTGCCAGCAGCATCCAACAGGGGAGCGAGCAGTACTTC. Its translation: CASSIQQGSEQYF.

V usage is TRBV27 and J usage is TRBJ1-1; the D gene is possibly TRBD1 (6 bases). Trimming shortened V by 8 bases and J by 3 bases, and 10 bases separated the two germline ends. The CDR3 length is 12 residues. From germline, CDR1 is MNHEY and CDR2 SMNVEV (reference sequence). The CDR3, as DNA: TGTGCCAGCCGACAGGACTACACTGAAGCTTTCTTT. Its translation: CASRQDYTEAFF.

This clone was picked up one time. The rearrangement joins TRBV6-5 to TRBJ2-7; D possibly corresponds to TRBD1 (6 bases). The CDR3 is 13 amino acids. In germline, CDR1 is MNHEY, CDR2 SVGAGI. V lost 8 bases, J lost 3 bases, and 14 bases lay in between. In DNA form, the CDR3 reads TGTGCCAGCCGCAGGGGAGATGGCTACGAGCAGTACTTC. This translates into CASRRGDGYEQYF.

The chain joins TRBV3-1 (or the pseudogene TRBV3-2) to TRBJ1-4; 7 positions agree with TRBD1. Germline CDR1 and CDR2: LGHDT and YNNKEL (reference sequence). This CDR3 comprises 14 residues. J was trimmed by 7 bases and V by 5 bases; bases with no gene match: 7. The CDR3 protein is CASSYRGSGEKLFF. The CDR3 bases are TGTGCCAGCAGCTACAGGGGTTCCGGTGAAAAACTGTTTTTT.

This clone was counted once. The chain is built from TRBV7-9 and TRBJ2-7; 7 nucleotides match TRBD2. CDR3 length equals 14 residues. Germline trimming cut 2 bases from V and 3 bases from J; bases unmatched to any gene: 4. Looked up from germline, CDR1 is SEHNR and CDR2 is FQNEAQ (reference sequence). The DNA of the CDR3 is TGTGCCAGCAGCTTACTCTCGGGGGGCTACGAGCAGTACTTC. Translating gives CASSLLSGGYEQYF.

This chain joins TRBV3-1 (or the pseudogene TRBV3-2) and TRBJ1-4, with D hard to call. Trimming shortened V by 0 bases and J by 3 bases, and 11 bases separated the two germline ends. There are 16 residues in the CDR3. CDR1 LGHDT and CDR2 YNNKEL come from the germline V gene (reference sequence). CDR3 loop: CASSQEVAGANEKLFF. CDR3 DNA sequence: TGTGCCAGCAGCCAAGAAGTCGCCGGGGCTAATGAAAAACTGTTTTTT.

V usage is TRBV30 and J usage is TRBJ2-1; the D is unclear. CDR3 length equals 11 residues. The ends were cut back, 3 bases at V and 8 bases at J, with 8 bases in the middle. Germline CDR1 is GTSNPN and CDR2 is SVGIG (reference sequence). This CDR3 reads CAWSWSDEQFF. CDR3 nucleotides: TGTGCCTGGAGCTGGTCGGATGAGCAGTTCTTC.

Only a few counts were recorded for this clone. The chain combines TRBV6-1 with TRBJ1-1; TRBD1 matches 9 bases. CDR3 length: 15 amino acids. Germline assignment: CDR1 MNHNS and CDR2 SASEGT. V shed 2 bases and J 1 base; nucleotides not matched to a gene: 2. CDR3 sequence (DNA): TGTGCCAGCAGTGAAACAGGGGGCGCGAACACTGAAGCTTTCTTT. This codes for CASSETGGANTEAFF.

The rearrangement joins TRBV15 to TRBJ2-7, with 9 bases lining up with TRBD2. This CDR3 has 18 amino acids. Trimming cost V 0 bases and J 4 bases; bases outside gene matches: 13. Germline CDR1 and CDR2: LNHNV and YYDKDF (reference sequence). CDR3 region: CATSRDQTSGLAWYEQYF. The DNA for the CDR3 is TGTGCCACCAGCAGAGACCAGACTTCGGGACTAGCTTGGTACGAGCAGTACTTC.